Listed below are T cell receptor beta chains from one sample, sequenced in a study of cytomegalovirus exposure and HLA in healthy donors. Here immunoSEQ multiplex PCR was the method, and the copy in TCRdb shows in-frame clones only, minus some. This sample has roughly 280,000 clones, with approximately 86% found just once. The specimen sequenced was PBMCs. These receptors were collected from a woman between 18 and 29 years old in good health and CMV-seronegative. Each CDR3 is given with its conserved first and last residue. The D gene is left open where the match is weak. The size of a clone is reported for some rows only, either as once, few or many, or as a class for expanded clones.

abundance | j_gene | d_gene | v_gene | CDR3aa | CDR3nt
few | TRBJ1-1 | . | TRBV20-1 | CSRRKNTEAFF | TGCAGTCGGCGGAAGAACACTGAAGCTTTCTTT
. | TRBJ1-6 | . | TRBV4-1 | CASSQDTDGQRGSPLHF | TGCGCCAGCAGCCAAGATACGGACGGCCAACGGGGTTCACCCCTCCACTTT
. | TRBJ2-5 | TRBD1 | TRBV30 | CARDRGAETQYF | TGTGCCCGGGACAGGGGAGCAGAGACCCAGTACTTC
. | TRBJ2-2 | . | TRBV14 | CASSQDRGFAELFF | TGTGCCAGCAGCCAAGATCGGGGTTTTGCGGAGCTGTTTTTT
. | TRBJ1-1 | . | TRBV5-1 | CASSLGGGRILGNTEAFF | TGCGCCAGCAGCTTGGGCGGGGGGCGGATATTAGGGAACACTGAAGCTTTCTTT
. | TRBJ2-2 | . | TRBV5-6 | CASSPMGQNTGELFF | TGTGCCAGCAGCCCGATGGGACAGAACACCGGGGAGCTGTTTTTT
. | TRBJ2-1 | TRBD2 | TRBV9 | CASSVVTSGQNEQFF | TGTGCCAGCAGCGTAGTCACTAGCGGGCAAAATGAGCAGTTCTTC
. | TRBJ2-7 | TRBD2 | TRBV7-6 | CASRGLAGGRAAYEQYF | TGTGCCAGCAGGGGGTTGGCCGGCGGGAGGGCCGCCTACGAGCAGTACTTC
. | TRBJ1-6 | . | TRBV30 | CAWSGAASWPLHF | TGTGCCTGGAGTGGGGCAGCAAGTTGGCCCCTCCACTTT
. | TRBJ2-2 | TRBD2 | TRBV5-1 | CASGGSGSHTGELFF | TGCGCCAGCGGAGGGAGCGGGAGTCATACCGGGGAGCTGTTTTTT
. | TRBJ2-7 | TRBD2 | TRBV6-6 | CASMPSSGRGYEQYF | TGTGCCAGCATGCCGTCGAGCGGGAGAGGCTACGAGCAGTACTTC
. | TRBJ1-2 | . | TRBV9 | CASSVGGAIGYTF | TGTGCCAGCAGCGTAGGAGGAGCCATAGGCTACACCTTC
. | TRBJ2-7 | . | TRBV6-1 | CASDISYEQYF | TGTGCCAGCGACATCTCCTACGAGCAGTACTTC
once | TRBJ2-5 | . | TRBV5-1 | CASRQGGETQETQYF | TGCGCCAGCAGACAAGGGGGGGAGACCCAAGAGACCCAGTACTTC
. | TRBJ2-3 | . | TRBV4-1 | CASSQTLYTDTQYF | TGCGCCAGCAGTCAGACACTTTACACAGATACGCAGTATTTT
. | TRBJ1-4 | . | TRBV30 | CAWGRGSSQLFF | TGTGCCTGGGGAAGGGGCTCATCTCAACTGTTTTTT
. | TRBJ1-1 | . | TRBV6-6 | CASSYEPTEAFF | TGTGCCAGCAGTTACGAGCCCACTGAAGCTTTCTTT
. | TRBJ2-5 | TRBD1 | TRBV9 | CASSSAGTGSVKTQYF | TGTGCCAGCAGCTCAGCCGGGACAGGGAGTGTAAAGACCCAGTACTTC
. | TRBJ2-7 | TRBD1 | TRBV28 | CASSLRTGALSSYEQYF | TGTGCCAGCAGTTTAAGGACAGGCGCCTTGAGCTCCTACGAGCAGTACTTC
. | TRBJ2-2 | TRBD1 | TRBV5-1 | CASSRGTGNTGELFF | TGCGCCAGCAGCAGAGGGACAGGAAACACCGGGGAGCTGTTTTTT
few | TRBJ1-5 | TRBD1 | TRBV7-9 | CASSTSNRGGNQPQHF | TGTGCCAGCAGCACCTCCAACAGGGGTGGCAATCAGCCCCAGCATTTT
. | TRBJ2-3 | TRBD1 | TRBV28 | CASSITWTGLQDTQYF | TGTGCCAGCAGTATAACCTGGACAGGGCTCCAAGATACGCAGTATTTT
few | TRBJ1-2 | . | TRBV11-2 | CASRRNYGYTF | TGTGCCAGCAGGCGTAACTATGGCTACACCTTC
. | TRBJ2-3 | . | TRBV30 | CAWSVQDGDTQYF | TGTGCCTGGAGTGTACAGGACGGAGATACGCAGTATTTT
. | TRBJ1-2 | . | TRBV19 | CASSIPNGVNYGYTF | TGTGCCAGTAGTATTCCGAACGGGGTTAACTATGGCTACACCTTC
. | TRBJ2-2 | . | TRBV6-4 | CASSEEAGNTGELFF | TGTGCCAGCAGTGAAGAAGCGGGGAACACCGGGGAGCTGTTTTTT
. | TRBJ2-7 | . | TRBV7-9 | CASSYSPTSSGGQSYF | TGTGCCAGCAGTTATAGCCCTACGTCCAGCGGCGGACAGTCGTACTTC
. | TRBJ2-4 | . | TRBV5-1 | CASSARHGGDPAKNIQYF | TGCGCCAGCAGCGCCAGACACGGGGGAGACCCAGCCAAAAACATTCAGTACTTC
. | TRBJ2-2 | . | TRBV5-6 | CASSWLQLNTGELFF | TGTGCCAGCAGCTGGTTACAGCTGAACACCGGGGAGCTGTTTTTT
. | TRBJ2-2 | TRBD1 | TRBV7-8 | CASSLVRATGVTGELFF | TGTGCCAGCAGCTTAGTTAGGGCGACAGGGGTCACCGGGGAGCTGTTTTTT
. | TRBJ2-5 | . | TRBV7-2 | CASSLGLAQETQYF | TGTGCCAGCAGCTTAGGGCTAGCTCAAGAGACCCAGTACTTC
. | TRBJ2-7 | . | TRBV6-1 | CASSEYRVAGGYEQYF | TGTGCCAGCAGTGAGTACAGGGTTGCGGGTGGCTACGAGCAGTACTTC
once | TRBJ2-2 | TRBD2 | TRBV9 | CASSPGGTPNTGELFF | TGTGCCAGCAGCCCGGGGGGGACACCAAACACCGGGGAGCTGTTTTTT
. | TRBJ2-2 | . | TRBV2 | CASRTQATGELFF | TGTGCCAGCAGGACCCAGGCGACCGGGGAGCTGTTTTTT
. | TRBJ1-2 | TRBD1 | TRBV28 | CASSDDNRTGRGYTF | TGTGCCAGCAGCGACGATAATAGGACAGGGCGCGGCTACACCTTC
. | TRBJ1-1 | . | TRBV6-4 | CASSDSTGDTEAFF | TGTGCCAGCAGTGACTCGACAGGTGACACTGAAGCTTTCTTT
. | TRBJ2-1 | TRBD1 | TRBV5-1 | CASSGGQGSYNEQFF | TGCGCCAGCAGCGGGGGACAGGGGAGCTACAATGAGCAGTTCTTC
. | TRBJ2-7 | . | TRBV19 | CASSSRVYEQYF | TGTGCCAGTAGTTCCAGGGTCTACGAGCAGTACTTC
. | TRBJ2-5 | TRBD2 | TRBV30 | CAWTPYRAGKGGAQETQYF | TGTGCCTGGACCCCATACCGGGCAGGGAAGGGAGGGGCTCAAGAGACCCAGTACTTC
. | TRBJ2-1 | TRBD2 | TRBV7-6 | CASSTGLAYNEQFF | TGTGCCAGCAGCACGGGACTAGCATACAATGAGCAGTTCTTC
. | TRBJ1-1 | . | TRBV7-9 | CASSAGVGGNTEAFF | TGTGCCAGCAGCGCAGGGGTTGGTGGGAACACTGAAGCTTTCTTT
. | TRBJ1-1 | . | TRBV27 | CASSLEGGMEAFF | TGTGCCAGCAGTTTAGAGGGAGGGATGGAAGCTTTCTTT
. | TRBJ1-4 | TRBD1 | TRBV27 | CAVGRQGGATNEKLFF | TGTGCCGTCGGAAGGCAGGGGGGAGCAACTAATGAAAAACTGTTTTTT
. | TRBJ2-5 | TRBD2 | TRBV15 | CATSRPKGTSGLSQETQYF | TGTGCCACCAGCAGGCCTAAGGGTACTAGCGGATTATCTCAAGAGACCCAGTACTTC
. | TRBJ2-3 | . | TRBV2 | CPIPYTDTQYF | TGTCCCATTCCGTACACAGATACGCAGTATTTT
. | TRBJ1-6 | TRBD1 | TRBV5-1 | CASSQGQDVSVLHF | TGCGCCAGCAGCCAGGGACAGGATGTCTCGGTCCTCCACTTT
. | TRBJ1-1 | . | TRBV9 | CASSVSSGNTEAFF | TGTGCCAGCAGCGTTAGTTCGGGGAACACTGAAGCTTTCTTT
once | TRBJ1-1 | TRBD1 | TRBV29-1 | CSVGGTGEEGTEAFF | TGCAGCGTTGGTGGGACAGGGGAGGAAGGCACTGAAGCTTTCTTT
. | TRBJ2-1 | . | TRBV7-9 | CASSLGGGNEQFF | TGTGCCAGCAGCTTAGGCGGTGGAAATGAGCAGTTCTTC
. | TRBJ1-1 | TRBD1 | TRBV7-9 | CASSPGTANTEAFF | TGTGCCAGCAGCCCAGGGACAGCGAACACTGAAGCTTTCTTT
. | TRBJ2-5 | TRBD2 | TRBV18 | CASSPPTAGGETQYF | TGTGCCAGCTCACCACCTACAGCGGGGGGAGAGACCCAGTACTTC
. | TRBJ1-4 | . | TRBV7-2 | CASSLAGSPRGKLFF | TGTGCCAGCAGCTTAGCTGGGTCGCCTCGAGGGAAACTGTTTTTT